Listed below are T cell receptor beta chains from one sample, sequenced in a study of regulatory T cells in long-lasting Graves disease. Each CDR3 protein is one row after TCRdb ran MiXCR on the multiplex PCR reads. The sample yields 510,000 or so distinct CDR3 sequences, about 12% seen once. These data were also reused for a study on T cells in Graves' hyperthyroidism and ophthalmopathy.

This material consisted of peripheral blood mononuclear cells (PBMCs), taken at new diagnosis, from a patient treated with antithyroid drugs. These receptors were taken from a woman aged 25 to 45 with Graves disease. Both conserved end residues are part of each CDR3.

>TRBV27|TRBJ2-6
CASTTLTGGSSGANVLTF
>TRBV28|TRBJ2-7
CASSLALAAEQYF
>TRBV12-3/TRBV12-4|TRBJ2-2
CASSLTQGMSGELFF
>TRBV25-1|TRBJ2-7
CASSEGQISSYEQYF
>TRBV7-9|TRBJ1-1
CASSFLGHEAFF
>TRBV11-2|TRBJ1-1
CASSLDRGGVSGTEAFF
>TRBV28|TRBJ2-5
CASSLRDRGYSGRVGETQYF
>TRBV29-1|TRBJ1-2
CSVEGGTGSNYGYTF
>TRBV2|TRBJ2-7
CASMLASGNYEQYF
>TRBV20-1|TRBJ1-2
CSARNAQGLNYGYTF
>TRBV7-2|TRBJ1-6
CASSFGQLYNSPLHF
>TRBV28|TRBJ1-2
CASSLQSYGYTF
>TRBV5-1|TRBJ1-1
CASSFNDEAFF
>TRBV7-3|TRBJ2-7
CASSLMGTDEQYF
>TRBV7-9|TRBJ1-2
CASSLSGQGATFYGYTF
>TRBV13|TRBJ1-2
CASSRGTGTNYGYTF
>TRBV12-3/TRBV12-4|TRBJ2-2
CASSQDYNTGELFF
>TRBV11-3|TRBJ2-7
CASSLDTTRGSYEQYF
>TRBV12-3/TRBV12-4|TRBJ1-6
CASSRPDLPLHF
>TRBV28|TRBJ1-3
CASSLTGTRVRSGNTIYF
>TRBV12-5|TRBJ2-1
CASGLLSVNEQFF
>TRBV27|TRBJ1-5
CASSLSAGVNNQPQHF